Listed below are T cell receptor beta chains from one sample, sequenced in a study of blood T cell repertoires in COVID-19. The data were produced by immunoSEQ multiplex PCR, yet TCRdb's version contains in-frame clones alone and is incomplete. Of around 110,000 clones listed, 70% to 80% are singletons. Sequenced input: peripheral blood. Receptor source: a human donor with acute or convalescent COVID-19. The donor label of this sample is uncertain. Each CDR3 is given with its conserved first and last residue. Fields, in order: V gene, J gene, D gene, clone size, CDR3 protein, CDR3 DNA. The D gene is left open where the match is weak. A row's size may be missing; if present it is once, few, many or a size class.

V gene: TRBV19
J gene: TRBJ1-5
D gene: .
clone size: .
CDR3 protein: CASSMYGGSPQHF
CDR3 DNA: TGTGCCAGTAGTATGTACGGGGGGTCGCCCCAGCATTTT

V gene: TRBV10-3
J gene: TRBJ1-1
D gene: TRBD1
clone size: once
CDR3 protein: CAISNPGQKPKEAFF
CDR3 DNA: TGTGCCATCAGTAATCCGGGACAGAAACCTAAGGAAGCTTTCTTT

V gene: TRBV19
J gene: TRBJ1-2
D gene: .
clone size: .
CDR3 protein: CASSLDWRRGYTF
CDR3 DNA: TGTGCCAGTAGCCTAGACTGGAGACGGGGCTACACCTTC

V gene: TRBV5-1
J gene: TRBJ2-3
D gene: TRBD1
clone size: .
CDR3 protein: CASRRTGSVSLTDTQYF
CDR3 DNA: TGCGCCAGCAGGCGGACAGGGAGTGTTTCCCTCACAGATACGCAGTATTTT

V gene: TRBV7-2
J gene: TRBJ2-3
D gene: TRBD2
clone size: .
CDR3 protein: CASSLQRGAIILTDTQYF
CDR3 DNA: TGTGCCAGCAGCTTACAGCGGGGGGCCATCATCCTCACAGATACGCAGTATTTT

V gene: TRBV20-1
J gene: TRBJ2-1
D gene: .
clone size: .
CDR3 protein: CSASRSDEQFF
CDR3 DNA: TGCAGTGCTAGCCGGAGTGATGAGCAGTTCTTC

V gene: TRBV3-1/TRBV3-2
J gene: TRBJ1-4
D gene: TRBD1
clone size: few
CDR3 protein: CASSQDFRTGAFNEKLFF
CDR3 DNA: TGTGCCAGCAGCCAAGATTTTAGGACAGGGGCGTTTAATGAAAAACTGTTTTTT

V gene: TRBV9
J gene: TRBJ1-2
D gene: TRBD1
clone size: few
CDR3 protein: CASSASGQLNYGYTF
CDR3 DNA: TGTGCCAGCAGCGCCTCGGGACAGCTTAACTATGGCTACACCTTC

V gene: TRBV18
J gene: TRBJ2-5
D gene: .
clone size: .
CDR3 protein: CASSPRGSQETQYF
CDR3 DNA: TGTGCCAGCTCACCACGGGGCAGTCAAGAGACCCAGTACTTC

V gene: TRBV25-1
J gene: TRBJ1-6
D gene: .
clone size: .
CDR3 protein: CASTHGGARSSPLHF
CDR3 DNA: TGTGCCAGCACCCACGGGGGGGCGAGGAGTTCACCCCTCCACTTT

V gene: TRBV7-9
J gene: TRBJ1-5
D gene: .
clone size: few
CDR3 protein: CASSSSGVWSNQPQHF
CDR3 DNA: TGTGCCAGCAGCTCCTCAGGGGTATGGAGCAATCAGCCCCAGCATTTT

V gene: TRBV6-1
J gene: TRBJ1-5
D gene: .
clone size: .
CDR3 protein: CASSEATELDPQHF
CDR3 DNA: TGTGCCAGCAGTGAAGCCACAGAGCTGGATCCCCAGCATTTT

V gene: TRBV14
J gene: TRBJ2-7
D gene: TRBD1
clone size: medium-sized
CDR3 protein: CASSQGGQVANEQYF
CDR3 DNA: TGTGCCAGCAGCCAAGGGGGACAGGTAGCGAACGAGCAGTACTTC

V gene: TRBV6-1
J gene: TRBJ1-6
D gene: .
clone size: .
CDR3 protein: CASSENGPSSYNSPLHF
CDR3 DNA: TGTGCCAGCAGTGAAAATGGGCCGAGCTCCTATAATTCACCCCTCCACTTT

V gene: TRBV5-1
J gene: TRBJ1-3
D gene: .
clone size: .
CDR3 protein: CASSLGTIPGNTIYF
CDR3 DNA: TGCGCCAGCAGCTTGGGGACTATACCCGGAAACACCATATATTTT

V gene: TRBV6-5
J gene: TRBJ2-2
D gene: TRBD1
clone size: .
CDR3 protein: CASSYGTGNTGELFF
CDR3 DNA: TGTGCCAGCAGTTACGGGACAGGGAACACCGGGGAGCTGTTTTTT

V gene: TRBV12-3/TRBV12-4
J gene: TRBJ2-4
D gene: .
clone size: .
CDR3 protein: CASHLGGVNIQYF
CDR3 DNA: TGTGCCAGCCATCTCGGGGGTGTAAACATTCAGTACTTC

V gene: TRBV29-1
J gene: TRBJ2-3
D gene: .
clone size: .
CDR3 protein: CSVGAGGPTDTQYF
CDR3 DNA: TGCAGCGTTGGGGCGGGCGGCCCCACAGATACGCAGTATTTT

V gene: TRBV2
J gene: TRBJ1-4
D gene: TRBD1
clone size: once
CDR3 protein: CASSPGTGFEKLFF
CDR3 DNA: TGTGCCAGCAGTCCCGGGACAGGGTTTGAAAAACTGTTTTTT

V gene: TRBV19
J gene: TRBJ2-3
D gene: .
clone size: once
CDR3 protein: CASSTGQFSSTDTQYF
CDR3 DNA: TGTGCCAGTAGTACAGGACAGTTTTCTAGCACAGATACGCAGTATTTT

V gene: TRBV27
J gene: TRBJ1-4
D gene: .
clone size: .
CDR3 protein: CASSSDRGGEKLFF
CDR3 DNA: TGTGCCAGCAGCTCGGACAGAGGGGGTGAAAAACTGTTTTTT

V gene: TRBV14
J gene: TRBJ1-1
D gene: .
clone size: once
CDR3 protein: CASSPDRPNTEAFF
CDR3 DNA: TGTGCCAGCAGTCCTGACAGGCCGAACACTGAAGCTTTCTTT

V gene: TRBV2
J gene: TRBJ2-2
D gene: TRBD2
clone size: .
CDR3 protein: CASRGSGGVDTGELFF
CDR3 DNA: TGTGCCAGCAGGGGTAGCGGGGGGGTCGACACCGGGGAGCTGTTTTTT

V gene: TRBV7-2
J gene: TRBJ1-5
D gene: .
clone size: .
CDR3 protein: CASSSRTEQPQHF
CDR3 DNA: TGTGCCAGCAGCTCCCGGACAGAACAGCCCCAGCATTTT

V gene: TRBV6-5
J gene: TRBJ1-6
D gene: .
clone size: few
CDR3 protein: CASSPSQDNSPLHF
CDR3 DNA: TGTGCCAGCAGTCCCTCCCAGGATAATTCACCCCTCCACTTT

V gene: TRBV30
J gene: TRBJ2-2
D gene: TRBD2
clone size: .
CDR3 protein: CAWSRTSVRTGELFF
CDR3 DNA: TGTGCCTGGAGTAGGACTAGCGTTCGGACCGGGGAGCTGTTTTTT

V gene: TRBV24-1
J gene: TRBJ2-6
D gene: .
clone size: once
CDR3 protein: CATSDTTGTRGIAGANVLTF
CDR3 DNA: TGTGCCACCAGTGACACCACCGGGACAAGGGGAATAGCTGGGGCCAACGTCCTGACTTTC

V gene: TRBV6-6
J gene: TRBJ1-5
D gene: TRBD1
clone size: .
CDR3 protein: CASTTRDRGGQPQHF
CDR3 DNA: TGTGCCAGCACCACCCGGGACAGGGGTGGTCAGCCCCAGCATTTT

V gene: TRBV5-1
J gene: TRBJ2-5
D gene: TRBD1
clone size: .
CDR3 protein: CASSWGEQGARETQYF
CDR3 DNA: TGCGCCAGCAGCTGGGGTGAACAGGGGGCGAGGGAGACCCAGTACTTC

V gene: TRBV15
J gene: TRBJ2-1
D gene: TRBD1
clone size: .
CDR3 protein: CATSSPGTAVYNEQFF
CDR3 DNA: TGTGCCACCAGCTCGCCCGGGACAGCCGTTTACAATGAGCAGTTCTTC

V gene: TRBV4-1
J gene: TRBJ2-7
D gene: TRBD2
clone size: .
CDR3 protein: CASSQSRAGLAGNEQYF
CDR3 DNA: TGCGCCAGCAGCCAGTCCCGGGCGGGACTAGCGGGTAACGAGCAGTACTTC

V gene: TRBV2
J gene: TRBJ1-3
D gene: .
clone size: .
CDR3 protein: CASRDYSLGSRRSNTIYF
CDR3 DNA: TGTGCCAGCAGAGACTACTCCTTAGGGAGTAGGCGGTCTAACACCATATATTTT

V gene: TRBV27
J gene: TRBJ2-4
D gene: TRBD2
clone size: .
CDR3 protein: CASGSAVRQRGAGGAKNIQYF
CDR3 DNA: TGTGCCAGCGGATCCGCCGTTCGCCAGCGGGGGGCCGGTGGGGCCAAAAACATTCAGTACTTC

V gene: TRBV7-9
J gene: TRBJ1-2
D gene: .
clone size: .
CDR3 protein: CASSATDGYTF
CDR3 DNA: TGTGCCAGCAGCGCGACAGATGGCTACACCTTC

V gene: TRBV5-1
J gene: TRBJ2-5
D gene: .
clone size: .
CDR3 protein: CASSLGLGLRETQYF
CDR3 DNA: TGCGCCAGCAGCTTAGGACTCGGGCTCCGGGAGACCCAGTACTTC

V gene: TRBV27
J gene: TRBJ2-5
D gene: TRBD2
clone size: .
CDR3 protein: CASSSGGRGTQYF
CDR3 DNA: TGTGCCAGCAGTTCGGGGGGGCGGGGGACCCAGTACTTC

V gene: TRBV30
J gene: TRBJ1-6
D gene: .
clone size: .
CDR3 protein: CAWGTGNSPLHF
CDR3 DNA: TGTGCCTGGGGGACGGGGAATTCACCCCTCCACTTT

V gene: TRBV10-3
J gene: TRBJ2-5
D gene: .
clone size: few
CDR3 protein: CAIKDSKETQYF
CDR3 DNA: TGTGCCATCAAGGACTCAAAAGAGACCCAGTACTTC

V gene: TRBV3-1/TRBV3-2
J gene: TRBJ2-7
D gene: .
clone size: .
CDR3 protein: CASSQDRYEQYF
CDR3 DNA: TGTGCCAGCAGCCAAGATCGGTACGAGCAGTACTTC

V gene: TRBV5-8
J gene: TRBJ2-7
D gene: .
clone size: .
CDR3 protein: CASSFFIVGASTYEQYF
CDR3 DNA: TGTGCCAGCAGCTTTTTTATAGTGGGGGCCAGCACCTACGAGCAGTACTTC

V gene: TRBV28
J gene: TRBJ1-4
D gene: TRBD1
clone size: .
CDR3 protein: CASSLFGTVRNEKLFF
CDR3 DNA: TGTGCCAGCAGTTTATTCGGGACAGTCCGTAATGAAAAACTGTTTTTT

V gene: TRBV6-1
J gene: TRBJ2-1
D gene: TRBD1
clone size: .
CDR3 protein: CASSERTGLYSYNEQFF
CDR3 DNA: TGTGCCAGCAGTGAAAGGACAGGGCTTTACTCCTACAATGAGCAGTTCTTC

V gene: TRBV4-2
J gene: TRBJ1-2
D gene: TRBD1
clone size: once
CDR3 protein: CASSQDGAGGNYGYTF
CDR3 DNA: TGTGCCAGCAGCCAAGATGGCGCAGGGGGTAACTATGGCTACACCTTC

V gene: TRBV6-1
J gene: TRBJ1-1
D gene: .
clone size: once
CDR3 protein: CASSEGTPEAFF
CDR3 DNA: TGTGCCAGCAGTGAAGGGACACCTGAAGCTTTCTTT

V gene: TRBV28
J gene: TRBJ1-2
D gene: TRBD1
clone size: .
CDR3 protein: CAIGQGNYGYTF
CDR3 DNA: TGTGCCATCGGACAGGGAAACTATGGCTACACCTTC

V gene: TRBV6-1
J gene: TRBJ2-2
D gene: .
clone size: .
CDR3 protein: CASSEVLVQTGELFF
CDR3 DNA: TGTGCCAGCAGTGAAGTACTGGTACAGACCGGGGAGCTGTTTTTT

V gene: TRBV29-1
J gene: TRBJ2-3
D gene: .
clone size: .
CDR3 protein: CSVDDFRTDTQYF
CDR3 DNA: TGCAGCGTTGACGACTTCCGCACAGATACGCAGTATTTT

V gene: TRBV9
J gene: TRBJ1-1
D gene: TRBD1
clone size: .
CDR3 protein: CASSSAGQRAEAFF
CDR3 DNA: TGTGCCAGCAGCTCCGCGGGACAGCGGGCTGAAGCTTTCTTT

V gene: TRBV27
J gene: TRBJ1-6
D gene: TRBD1
clone size: .
CDR3 protein: CASSLSGQGYSPLHF
CDR3 DNA: TGTGCCAGCAGTTTATCCGGACAGGGGTATTCACCCCTCCACTTT

V gene: TRBV10-1
J gene: TRBJ2-2
D gene: .
clone size: .
CDR3 protein: CASSFGAGELFF
CDR3 DNA: .

V gene: TRBV3-1/TRBV3-2
J gene: TRBJ1-3
D gene: .
clone size: .
CDR3 protein: CASSQVKGGPGNTIYF
CDR3 DNA: TGTGCCAGCAGCCAAGTAAAGGGAGGCCCTGGAAACACCATATATTTT

V gene: TRBV5-8
J gene: TRBJ1-2
D gene: .
clone size: .
CDR3 protein: CASSLMDLRFNYGYTF
CDR3 DNA: TGTGCCAGCAGCTTGATGGACTTGCGGTTTAACTATGGCTACACCTTC

V gene: TRBV2
J gene: TRBJ1-4
D gene: .
clone size: .
CDR3 protein: CASSEIRGNEKLFF
CDR3 DNA: TGTGCCAGCAGTGAAATTAGGGGAAATGAAAAACTGTTTTTT

V gene: TRBV4-1
J gene: TRBJ2-5
D gene: .
clone size: once
CDR3 protein: CASSKSRGETQYF
CDR3 DNA: TGCGCCAGCAGCAAATCCAGGGGCGAGACCCAGTACTTC